Presented here are 17 T cell receptor beta chains from one specimen sequenced in a study of CD8 T cells in Susac syndrome. The RNA input was about 0.5 to 1 ug, and it was reverse transcribed with random hexamers. Using its own MiXCR run on the immunoSEQ multiplex PCR reads, TCRdb lists one record per CDR3 protein. This table has about 80,000 distinct CDR3 sequences, approximately 96% appearing once. Sequencing was done on a sample of CD8+ T cells from PBMCs. These receptors all come from a human donor with Susac syndrome.

The chain joins TRBV20-1 to TRBJ2-5; weak D call: TRBD2 (6 bases). This CDR3 region has 19 residues. V lost 2 bases and J 4 bases, leaving 29 bases between the germline ends. Germline CDR1 DFQATT, CDR2 SNEGSKA (reference sequence). CDR3 sequence (DNA): TGCAGTGCTAGATTTGAGGCGGCTGCGGGATTAGCGCATTCAGAGACCCAGTACTTC. Translating gives CSARFEAAAGLAHSETQYF.

V and J are TRBV15 and TRBJ2-7; D might be TRBD1 (5 bases). V was trimmed by 8 bases and J by 1 base, leaving 9 bases between them. Looked up from germline, CDR1 is LNHNV and CDR2 is YYDKDF (reference sequence). The CDR3 is 12 residues long. In DNA form, the CDR3 reads TGTGCCACCTCCGGACAATCCTACGAGCAGTACTTC. Its translation is CATSGQSYEQYF.

This clonotype was counted once. The chain recombines TRBV4-1 with TRBJ2-1, with D tentatively TRBD2 (5 bases). V was shortened by 1 base and J by 9 bases, with 13 bases between the two germline ends. Germline values: CDR1 MGHRA, CDR2 YSYEKL. The CDR3 is 14 amino acids. CDR3 in amino acids: CASSQVRGHGEQFF. The CDR3 DNA sequence: TGCGCCAGCAGCCAAGTGAGAGGGCATGGTGAGCAGTTCTTC.

The rearrangement uses TRBV18 and TRBJ1-1; no reliable D call. Germline CDR1 reads KGHSH; CDR2 reads LQKENI. The CDR3 totals 13 residues. Trimming left V 3 bases short and J 3 bases short, with 8 bases between. The DNA of the CDR3 is TGTGCCAGCTCACCCAATAGGGACACTGAAGCTTTCTTT. Translating it yields CASSPNRDTEAFF. Filled out from reference TRBV18 and TRBJ1-1, the complete variable domain reads NAGVMQNPRHLVRRRGQEARLRCSPMKGHSHVYWYRQLPEEGLKFMVYLQKENIIDESGMPKERFSAEFPKEGPSILRIQQVVRGDSAAYFCASSPNRDTEAFFGQGTRLTVV.

Here the CDR3 DNA reads TGTGCCAGCAGCGTCGGACAGGGAGAGACCCAGTACTTC. It encodes CASSVGQGETQYF. The V gene is TRBV7-8, the J gene TRBJ2-5, with TRBD1 matching 8 bases. Unmatched junction bases numbered 3, after V lost 5 bases and J lost 4 bases. Germline CDR1 and CDR2: SGHVS and FQNEAQ. The CDR3 is made up of 13 amino acids.

The chain employs TRBV9 and TRBJ1-1; D is unclear. CDR3 length equals 10 residues. Trimming took off 4 bases at V and 11 bases at J, with 9 bases between the two ends. Germline loops: CDR1 SGDLS, CDR2 YYNGEE. CDR3 in DNA: TGTGCCAGCAGCCCTGTCCCGGCTTTCTTT. Translated: CASSPVPAFF.

The chain uses TRBV12-3 or TRBV12-4 and TRBJ2-7, with TRBD2 matching 7 bases. This CDR3 region has 14 residues. After removal of 3 bases from V and 5 bases from J, the junction contained 7 bases not matched to a gene. CDR3 in DNA: TGTGCCAGCAGTTTTGGGGGGGTTTCCCACGAGCAGTACGTC. The encoded protein is CASSFGGVSHEQYV.

The V gene is TRBV9, the J gene TRBJ1-5; D is ambiguous. V lost 0 bases and J 7 bases, leaving 8 bases between the germline ends. CDR1 is SGDLS, CDR2 YYNGEE, per germline. This CDR3 is 13 amino acids long. The CDR3 DNA reads TGTGCCAGCAGCGTAGCCCCTTTACAGCCCCAGCATTTT. Its protein product is CASSVAPLQPQHF. Full variable domain (missing parts from reference TRBV9 and TRBJ1-5): DSGVTQTPKHLITATGQRVTLRCSPRSGDLSVYWYQQSLDQGLQFLIQYYNGEERAKGNILERFSAQQFPDLHSELNLSSLELGDSALYFCASSVAPLQPQHFGDGTRLSIL.

V and J are TRBV20-1 and TRBJ1-2; D remains ambiguous. CDR1 and CDR2 (germline): DFQATT, SNEGSKA (reference sequence). V was cut by 5 bases and J by 4 bases, with 14 bases left in between. This CDR3 has 13 amino acids. CDR3 coding DNA: TGCAGTGCTTCCTCGACTGTCATCTATGGCTACACCTTC. Translating gives CSASSTVIYGYTF.

The genes are TRBV29-1 and TRBJ2-1; D could derive from TRBD1 or TRBD2 (5 bases each). The CDR3 runs to 12 residues. The V end lost 4 bases, the J end lost 13 bases, and 17 bases lay between the germline ends. Germline-derived CDR1 and CDR2 are SQVTM and ANQGSEA. The CDR3 region is CSVGDPSREQFF. CDR3 bases: TGCAGCGTTGGGGACCCGAGCAGGGAACAGTTCTTC.

V gene TRBV29-1 combines with J gene TRBJ2-2, with D perhaps TRBD1 or TRBD2 (5 bases each). Germline CDR1 reads SQVTM; CDR2 reads ANQGSEA. The CDR3 spans 12 residues. V lost 8 bases and J lost 7, with 14 bases in between. The DNA for the CDR3 is TGCAGCATTGTAAGGGGAGACGGGGAGCTGTTTTTT. Protein: CSIVRGDGELFF.

The rearrangement joins TRBV9 to TRBJ2-3; D perhaps matches TRBD2 (6 bases). CDR3 length: 13 residues. Germline V lookup: CDR1 SGDLS, CDR2 YYNGEE. Between the trimmed V and J ends, which lost 3 bases and 6 bases, there was a span of 11 bases. The CDR3 nucleotides read TGTGCCAGCAGCGAGGGCGGGAAGGATACGCAGTATTTT. Translation gives CASSEGGKDTQYF.

The chain links TRBV20-1 to TRBJ2-5; 7 nucleotides match TRBD2. The CDR3 consists of 15 residues. CDR1 is DFQATT and CDR2 is SNEGSKA in the germline V gene (reference sequence). V dropped 0 bases and J dropped 7; count of bases not matched to a gene: 11. CDR3 in DNA: TGCAGTGCTAGAGACGCCGGGACTACTCACGGGACCCAGTACTTC. It is translated as CSARDAGTTHGTQYF.

The genes are TRBV29-1 and TRBJ2-1, with 7 bases fitting TRBD2. This CDR3 is 15 amino acids long. Germline trimming cut 6 bases from V and 2 bases from J; bases unmatched to any gene: 10. Germline CDR1 reads SQVTM; CDR2 reads ANQGSEA. The CDR3, as DNA: TGCAGCGTCCCGGGGCTAGCGGCCCCCTACAATGAGCAGTTCTTC. Translation: CSVPGLAAPYNEQFF.

V gene TRBV5-1 combines with J gene TRBJ2-4, with D possibly being TRBD2 (5 bases). V gave up 3 bases and J gave up 7 bases, with 14 bases separating them. Looked up from germline, CDR1 is SGHRS and CDR2 is YFSETQ. The CDR3 consists of 14 residues. CDR3 in amino acids: CASSSPGRWNIQYF. The CDR3 DNA reads TGCGCCAGCAGCTCCCCGGGGAGATGGAACATTCAGTACTTC.

V and J are TRBV12-3 or TRBV12-4 and TRBJ2-1; 11 bases line up with TRBD2. The CDR3 has 16 residues. V was clipped by 8 bases and J by 6 bases; unmatched bases: 12. CDR3 protein: CASSNGIAGGGNEQFF. CDR3 DNA sequence: TGTGCCAGCTCAAATGGGATAGCGGGAGGGGGCAATGAGCAGTTCTTC.

V is TRBV5-1 and J is TRBJ2-2, with TRBD2 matching over 8 bases. The germline V gene encodes CDR1 SGHRS and CDR2 YFSETQ. J was trimmed by 7 bases and V by 0 bases; bases with no gene match: 17. The CDR3 extends over 19 amino acids. The CDR3 DNA reads TGCGCCAGCAGCTTGGGGAACGGATTCGAGCGGGAGTTGAACGGGGAGCTGTTTTTT. Translation: CASSLGNGFERELNGELFF.